Each of the 28 T cell receptor beta chains below was sequenced from the same sample in a study of T cell repertoires in cytomegalovirus infection. Their cognate antigens are unknown. TCRdb passed the reads through MiXCR, listing each CDR3 protein once. The data show around 360,000 distinct CDR3 sequences, approximately 30% seen once. The sequenced sample was cultured PBMCs, obtained from culture after CMV antigen stimulation. Receptors were obtained from a human donor in good health (CMV status not recorded). Some clones in this sample may be carry-over from other donors' samples.

The V and J genes are TRBV7-9 and TRBJ2-2; 10 nucleotides match TRBD2. Germline-derived CDR1 and CDR2 are SEHNR and FQNEAQ (reference sequence). This CDR3 is 15 amino acids long. V shed 3 bases and J 7 bases; nucleotides not matched to a gene: 5. CDR3 coding DNA: TGTGCCAGCAGCTTTCTAGCGGGAGCGGTCGGGGAGCTGTTTTTT. It specifies CASSFLAGAVGELFF.

The chain employs TRBV7-6 and TRBJ2-3, with 10 bases that match TRBD1. With V trimmed by 4 bases and J by 5 bases, 6 bases remained unmatched. There are 15 residues in the CDR3. Germline CDR1 is SGHVS and CDR2 is FNYEAQ. The chain's CDR3 is CASSSMTGGVDTQYF. The DNA of the CDR3 is TGTGCCAGCAGCTCAATGACAGGGGGCGTAGATACGCAGTATTTT.

The chain carries TRBV10-3 and TRBJ1-5, with a tentative D call TRBD1 (5 bases). Trimming removed 5 bases from V and 0 bases from J, with 8 bases in between. The CDR3 runs to 14 residues. CDR1 is ENHRY, CDR2 SYGVKD, per germline. CDR3 loop: CAISTGNSNQPQHF. The CDR3 nucleotides are TGTGCCATCAGTACAGGAAATAGCAATCAGCCCCAGCATTTT.

The CDR3: CASSLTGTGDIQYF. CDR3 in DNA: TGTGCCAGCAGTCTGACGGGGACAGGCGACATTCAGTACTTC. This sequence joins TRBV12-3 or TRBV12-4 and TRBJ2-4, with 8 bases aligning to TRBD1. The CDR3 is 14 amino acids. The J segment lost 8 bases and the V segment lost 5 bases, leaving 8 bases of the junction unmatched.

This chain uses TRBV7-9 with TRBJ2-2; 12 positions match TRBD2. V trimming: 5 bases; J trimming: 5 bases; junction bases outside the gene matches: 9. The CDR3 covers 17 residues. The germline CDR1 and CDR2 sequences are SEHNR and FQNEAQ (reference sequence). The CDR3 nucleotides read TGTGCCAGCAGCCAGCGACTAGCGGGAGTTGATACCGGGGAGCTGTTTTTT. Protein product: CASSQRLAGVDTGELFF.

This clonotype turned up a few times. J is TRBJ2-7 and V is TRBV5-4; D tentatively reads TRBD1 or TRBD2 (5 bases each). Germline CDR1 SGHNT, CDR2 YYREEE (reference sequence). Trimming cost V 4 bases and J 3 bases, with 11 bases left between them. This CDR3 has 13 amino acids. The CDR3: CASSPGRHYEQYV. CDR3 DNA sequence: TGTGCCAGCAGCCCGGGACGGCACTACGAGCAGTACGTC.

This clonotype occurred many times. V is TRBV7-2 and J is TRBJ2-7; TRBD1 aligns across 9 bases. CDR3 size: 17 residues. Looked up from germline, CDR1 is SGHTA and CDR2 is FQGNSA. After removal of 2 bases from V and 2 bases from J, the junction contained 10 bases not matched to a gene. The CDR3 protein is CASSLWFRTGEPYEQYF. CDR3 in DNA: TGTGCCAGCAGCTTATGGTTTCGGACAGGGGAACCCTACGAGCAGTACTTC.

V usage is TRBV14 and J usage is TRBJ2-5; D is uncertain. The CDR3 consists of 13 residues. V lost 5 bases, J lost 5 bases, and 12 bases lay in between. CDR1 is SGHDN, CDR2 FVKESK, per germline. CDR3: CASSNYRPETQYF. CDR3 in DNA: TGTGCCAGCAGCAACTACCGCCCGGAGACCCAGTACTTC.

This clonotype has a handful of counts. V and J are TRBV5-4 and TRBJ2-1; 10 positions match TRBD2. The CDR3 sequence is 17 residues long. Germline CDR1 and CDR2: SGHNT and YYREEE (reference sequence). Unmatched junction bases numbered 7, after V lost 4 bases and J lost 0 bases. The CDR3 DNA follows: TGTGCCAGCAGCCCCGGACTAGCGGAGATCTCCTACAATGAGCAGTTCTTC. Translated: CASSPGLAEISYNEQFF. Using reference TRBV5-4 and TRBJ2-1 for the parts outside the CDR3, the full variable domain is ETGVTQSPTHLIKTRGQQVTLRCSSQSGHNTVSWYQQALGQGPQFIFQYYREEENGRGNFPPRFSGLQFPNYSSELNVNALELDDSALYLCASSPGLAEISYNEQFFGPGTRLTVL.

The chain joins TRBV6-1 to TRBJ2-7; 9 bases are shared with TRBD1. The CDR3 has 15 residues. Germline CDR1 is MNHNS and CDR2 is SASEGT. V lost 6 bases, J lost 2 bases, and 8 bases stayed unmatched. The CDR3 protein is CASRTGQGGTYEQYV. The DNA of the CDR3 is TGTGCCAGCAGAACGGGACAGGGCGGGACCTACGAGCAGTACGTC.

This sequence joins TRBV20-1 and TRBJ2-5; 7 bases map to TRBD1. CDR3 length: 14 amino acids. Germline CDR1 is DFQATT and CDR2 is SNEGSKA (reference sequence). After removal of 1 base from V and 4 bases from J, the junction contained 6 bases not matched to a gene. The CDR3 DNA sequence: TGCAGTGCTAGAGGTGGACAGGCGAGAGAGACCCAGTACTTC. It yields the protein CSARGGQARETQYF.

This clonotype has more than one count but fewer than ten. The J gene is TRBJ2-6, the V gene TRBV4-1; 12 positions agree with TRBD1. V trimming: 0 bases; J trimming: 2 bases; junction bases outside the gene matches: 2. Per the germline V gene, CDR1 is MGHRA and CDR2 is YSYEKL. CDR3 size: 18 residues. CDR3 sequence reads: CASSQDGTGGTGANVLTF. CDR3 in DNA: TGCGCCAGCAGCCAAGATGGGACAGGGGGCACTGGGGCCAACGTCCTGACTTTC.

This clonotype occurred a few times. V is TRBV11-2 and J is TRBJ2-5; D perhaps matches TRBD2 (5 bases). CDR1 and CDR2 from the germline V gene are SGHAT and FQNNGV. CDR3 size: 14 residues. Trimming left V 1 base short and J 1 base short, with 7 bases between. The DNA of the CDR3 is TGTGCCAGCAGCTTAGGAGCGGCCCAAGAGACCCAGTACTTC. Amino acids: CASSLGAAQETQYF.

This clonotype was detected a few times. The chain employs TRBV7-2 and TRBJ2-7, with 9 bases fitting TRBD2. Trimming cost V 5 bases and J 3 bases; bases outside gene matches: 11. The CDR3 loop spans 16 amino acids. The germline CDR1 and CDR2 sequences are SGHTA and FQGNSA. CDR3 residues: CASSRDLAGRLYEQYF. In nucleotides, the CDR3 is TGTGCCAGCAGCCGCGATCTAGCGGGGAGACTCTACGAGCAGTACTTC.

This clonotype was picked up many times. This sequence joins TRBV7-2 and TRBJ1-6; D is possibly TRBD1 (5 bases). V lost 4 bases, J lost 8 bases, and 21 bases lay in between. Per germline, CDR1 SGHTA and CDR2 FQGNSA. The CDR3 has 17 amino acids. The CDR3 region is CASSYTARGLGYSPLHF. DNA of the CDR3: TGTGCCAGCAGCTACACGGCTAGGGGTCTCGGCTATTCACCCCTCCACTTT.

A few counts support this clonotype. CDR3 amino acids: CASSPYAQTQYF. The DNA for the CDR3 is TGTGCCAGCAGCCCATACGCCCAGACCCAGTACTTC. The chain carries TRBV7-2 and TRBJ2-5, with D hard to call. The CDR3 spans 12 residues. The V end lost 5 bases, the J end lost 6 bases, and 10 bases lay between the germline ends. Per the germline V gene, CDR1 is SGHTA and CDR2 is FQGNSA.

This clonotype appeared many times. The chain links TRBV7-2 to TRBJ2-1, with D possibly matching TRBD1 (5 bases). Trimming shortened V by 4 bases and J by 5 bases, and 12 bases separated the two germline ends. Germline V gives CDR1 SGHTA, CDR2 FQGNSA. The CDR3 totals 14 residues. This chain's CDR3 is CASSSDSRNNEQFF. CDR3 nucleotides: TGTGCCAGCAGCTCCGACAGTAGGAACAATGAGCAGTTCTTC.

This clonotype has more than one count but fewer than ten. This chain connects TRBV28 to TRBJ1-5, with D possibly TRBD1 on 5 matching bases. The CDR3 is 16 residues long. Germline CDR1 MDHEN, CDR2 SYDVKM. V was trimmed by 3 bases and J by 0 bases, leaving 12 bases between them. CDR3 nucleotide sequence: TGTGCCAGCAGTTTTTTAGGACATTATAGCAATCAGCCCCAGCATTTT. Protein product: CASSFLGHYSNQPQHF.

This clonotype has just a few counts. The chain joins TRBV14 to TRBJ2-6, with 8 bases aligning to TRBD1. The germline V gene encodes CDR1 SGHDN and CDR2 FVKESK. This CDR3 has 17 amino acids. V shed 2 bases and J 2 bases; nucleotides not matched to a gene: 5. CDR3 bases: TGTGCCAGCAGCCAACGGACAGGGCAGACTGGGGCCAACGTCCTGACTTTC. Amino acid sequence: CASSQRTGQTGANVLTF.

The CDR3 loop is CSASIPSLENIQYF. The CDR3 DNA reads TGCAGTGCTAGTATTCCTAGTCTGGAAAACATTCAGTACTTC. The rearrangement uses TRBV20-1 and TRBJ2-4; D unclear. Deletions cut 3 bases from V and 5 bases from J, with 14 bases between. The CDR3 length is 14 residues. Per germline, CDR1 DFQATT and CDR2 SNEGSKA (reference sequence).

There are a few counts of this clonotype. This chain connects TRBV7-8 to TRBJ2-5; no reliable D call. CDR1 and CDR2 (germline): SGHVS, FQNEAQ. CDR3 length equals 14 residues. The ends were cut back, 4 bases at V and 5 bases at J, with 14 bases in the middle. CDR3 nucleotide sequence: TGTGCCAGCAGCTACCGGGCCTTAATCGAGACCCAGTACTTC. Its translation is CASSYRALIETQYF.

The V and J genes are TRBV9 and TRBJ2-1; TRBD2 agrees at 10 bases. There are 18 residues in the CDR3. With 0 bases clipped from V and 2 bases from J, the junction kept 8 bases outside the gene matches. Germline-derived CDR1 and CDR2 are SGDLS and YYNGEE. In nucleotides, the CDR3 is TGTGCCAGCAGCGTAGGGCCTAGCGGGGGAAGCACCTACAATGAGCAGTTCTTC. Protein sequence: CASSVGPSGGSTYNEQFF.

This clonotype was counted between two and nine times. A junction end diverges from the germline sequence, so it may reflect a read error. The J gene is TRBJ2-1, the V gene TRBV5-4, with TRBD2 matching 8 bases. The CDR3 runs 11 residues. Germline CDR1 SGHNT, CDR2 YYREEE (reference sequence). Written as DNA, the CDR3 is TGTGCCAGCAGCGCTCGAGGACTAGCAGTCTTC. Translating it yields CASSARGLAVF.

The chain links TRBV10-3 to TRBJ1-2, with 11 bases that match TRBD1. J lost 8 bases, V lost 3 bases, and 11 bases had no gene match. Germline V gene lookup returns CDR1 ENHRY and CDR2 SYGVKD. The CDR3 runs to 16 residues. In nucleotides, the CDR3 is TGTGCCATCAGTGAACCGGGACAGGGGGACCGATACGGCTACACCTTC. It specifies CAISEPGQGDRYGYTF.

This clonotype was seen only a few times. DNA for the CDR3: TGTGCCAGCAGCATGGGACTGCAGGGGGCCAATGAGCAGTTCTTC. Its protein product is CASSMGLQGANEQFF. This chain connects TRBV11-2 to TRBJ2-1, with 8 nucleotides matching TRBD1. The CDR3 runs 15 residues. CDR1 is SGHAT and CDR2 is FQNNGV in the germline V gene. Losses at the gene ends were 5 bases for V and 6 bases for J; bases not matched to a gene: 9.

This clonotype was counted a few times. This chain joins TRBV12-3 or TRBV12-4 and TRBJ2-3; D possibly uses TRBD1 or TRBD2 (5 bases each). The germline V and J ends were trimmed by 4 bases and 0 bases, with 11 bases remaining between them. CDR3 length: 15 amino acids. CDR3 coding DNA: TGTGCCAGCAGTTCGGTCCGGGGCAGCACAGATACGCAGTATTTT. Its protein product is CASSSVRGSTDTQYF.

V is TRBV11-1 and J is TRBJ2-7, with D tentatively TRBD1 (6 bases). Germline V lookup: CDR1 SGHAT, CDR2 FQDESV (reference sequence). This CDR3 contains 12 residues. Trimming left V 5 bases short and J 6 bases short, with 11 bases between. This chain's CDR3 is CASSPTGFEQYF. CDR3 DNA sequence: TGTGCCAGCAGCCCTACAGGGTTCGAGCAGTACTTC.

This chain uses TRBV5-6 with TRBJ2-5, with D hard to call. Trimming removed 0 bases from V and 1 base from J, with 4 bases in between. Germline V lookup: CDR1 SGHDT, CDR2 YYEEEE. The CDR3 is made up of 13 amino acids. CDR3 sequence: CASSLDSQETQYF. The CDR3 DNA is TGTGCCAGCAGCTTGGACTCCCAAGAGACCCAGTACTTC.